Listed below are T cell receptor beta chains from one sample, sequenced in a study of CD8+ T cells in alopecia areata. Clones were read by immunoSEQ multiplex PCR, and TCRdb kept only the in-frame ones, dropping some. Of 90,000 or so clones listed, about 44% were seen once; the top ten hold less than 20%. The sequences come from CD8+ T cells sorted from blood, collected at week 24, from a patient treated with tofacitinib. These TCRs come from a human donor with alopecia areata. Both conserved end residues are part of each CDR3. Each record gives: V gene, CDR3 length, clone size, J gene, D gene, CDR3 protein, CDR3 DNA. A D gene is named only where the DNA matches it firmly. Clone size is shown for a subset of rows, as once, few, many or a class of expanded clone.

v_call: TRBV29-1; cdr3_length: 14; clone_size: .; j_call: TRBJ2-7; d_call: TRBD1; cdr3_aa: CSVGPGQGFYEQYF; cdr3_nt: TGCAGCGTAGGCCCGGGACAGGGGTTCTACGAGCAGTACTTC
v_call: TRBV6-1; cdr3_length: 14; clone_size: .; j_call: TRBJ2-3; d_call: TRBD1; cdr3_aa: CASRQTGGLDTQYF; cdr3_nt: TGTGCCAGCAGACAAACAGGGGGCTTAGATACGCAGTATTTT
v_call: TRBV7-9; cdr3_length: 16; clone_size: few; j_call: TRBJ2-1; d_call: .; cdr3_aa: CASSQGDQRAYNEQFF; cdr3_nt: TGTGCCAGCAGCCAGGGCGATCAGCGGGCCTACAATGAGCAGTTCTTC
v_call: TRBV30; cdr3_length: 13; clone_size: few; j_call: TRBJ2-1; d_call: .; cdr3_aa: CAWSRGVIDEQFF; cdr3_nt: TGTGCCTGGAGCCGGGGAGTCATCGATGAGCAGTTCTTC
v_call: TRBV5-1; cdr3_length: 15; clone_size: .; j_call: TRBJ2-7; d_call: TRBD1; cdr3_aa: CASSQMTGATYEQYF; cdr3_nt: TGCGCCAGCAGCCAGATGACAGGGGCAACCTACGAGCAGTACTTC
v_call: TRBV4-1; cdr3_length: 18; clone_size: .; j_call: TRBJ2-2; d_call: .; cdr3_aa: CASSLRGTVGDHTGELFF; cdr3_nt: TGCGCCAGCAGCCTCCGGGGCACGGTCGGGGACCACACCGGGGAGCTGTTTTTT
v_call: TRBV29-1; cdr3_length: 13; clone_size: .; j_call: TRBJ2-7; d_call: TRBD1; cdr3_aa: CSVRQGELYEQYF; cdr3_nt: TGCAGCGTCCGACAGGGGGAATTGTACGAGCAGTACTTC
v_call: TRBV7-9; cdr3_length: 14; clone_size: .; j_call: TRBJ2-1; d_call: .; cdr3_aa: CASSGPYSYNEQFF; cdr3_nt: TGTGCCAGCAGCGGGCCGTACTCCTACAATGAGCAGTTCTTC
v_call: TRBV7-9; cdr3_length: 13; clone_size: .; j_call: TRBJ2-7; d_call: .; cdr3_aa: CASSLDVTYEQYF; cdr3_nt: TGTGCCAGCAGCTTAGACGTAACCTACGAGCAGTACTTC
v_call: TRBV11-2; cdr3_length: 14; clone_size: .; j_call: TRBJ2-7; d_call: .; cdr3_aa: CASSFGTASYEQYF; cdr3_nt: TGTGCCAGCAGCTTTGGGACTGCCTCCTACGAGCAGTACTTC
v_call: TRBV29-1; cdr3_length: 12; clone_size: few; j_call: TRBJ1-2; d_call: .; cdr3_aa: CSVEKTVYGYTF; cdr3_nt: TGCAGCGTTGAAAAGACAGTATATGGCTACACCTTC
v_call: TRBV27; cdr3_length: 15; clone_size: .; j_call: TRBJ2-2; d_call: TRBD2; cdr3_aa: CASSGLAENTGELFF; cdr3_nt: TGTGCCAGCAGTGGCCTAGCGGAGAACACCGGGGAGCTGTTTTTT
v_call: TRBV29-1; cdr3_length: 14; clone_size: .; j_call: TRBJ2-1; d_call: TRBD2; cdr3_aa: CSVEGVAGYNEQFF; cdr3_nt: TGCAGCGTTGAAGGGGTAGCGGGGTACAATGAGCAGTTCTTC
v_call: TRBV27; cdr3_length: 15; clone_size: few; j_call: TRBJ2-3; d_call: .; cdr3_aa: CASSLELEPGLGQYF; cdr3_nt: TGTGCCAGCAGTTTAGAGTTGGAACCAGGATTAGGGCAGTATTTT
v_call: TRBV30; cdr3_length: 14; clone_size: .; j_call: TRBJ2-3; d_call: .; cdr3_aa: CAWSSVGSTDTQYF; cdr3_nt: TGTGCCTGGAGTTCGGTGGGCTCTACAGATACGCAGTATTTT
v_call: TRBV29-1; cdr3_length: 17; clone_size: .; j_call: TRBJ2-1; d_call: TRBD2; cdr3_aa: CSVERASGPYSYNEQFF; cdr3_nt: TGCAGCGTTGAAAGGGCTAGCGGGCCCTACTCCTACAATGAGCAGTTCTTC
v_call: TRBV9; cdr3_length: 15; clone_size: few; j_call: TRBJ2-5; d_call: .; cdr3_aa: CASSSRATNQETQYF; cdr3_nt: TGTGCCAGCAGCAGCAGGGCGACTAACCAAGAGACCCAGTACTTC
v_call: TRBV27; cdr3_length: 14; clone_size: .; j_call: TRBJ1-2; d_call: .; cdr3_aa: CASSLSVRGSGYTF; cdr3_nt: TGTGCCAGCAGTTTATCAGTAAGGGGATCTGGCTACACCTTC
v_call: TRBV9; cdr3_length: 14; clone_size: .; j_call: TRBJ2-3; d_call: TRBD1; cdr3_aa: CASSVRGPTDTQYF; cdr3_nt: TGTGCCAGCAGCGTGAGGGGGCCCACAGATACGCAGTATTTT
v_call: TRBV11-2; cdr3_length: 14; clone_size: few; j_call: TRBJ2-7; d_call: .; cdr3_aa: CASTSRGRVYEQYF; cdr3_nt: TGTGCCAGCACCTCGAGGGGCAGAGTCTACGAGCAGTACTTC
v_call: TRBV9; cdr3_length: 16; clone_size: .; j_call: TRBJ2-5; d_call: TRBD2; cdr3_aa: CASSSGTSGTEETQYF; cdr3_nt: TGTGCCAGCAGCTCCGGGACTAGCGGGACTGAAGAGACCCAGTACTTC
v_call: TRBV14; cdr3_length: 14; clone_size: .; j_call: TRBJ2-5; d_call: .; cdr3_aa: CASSRWSYQETQYF; cdr3_nt: TGTGCCAGCAGCCGTTGGTCGTACCAAGAGACCCAGTACTTC
v_call: TRBV7-7; cdr3_length: 14; clone_size: .; j_call: TRBJ1-1; d_call: .; cdr3_aa: CASSLARAVGEAFF; cdr3_nt: TGTGCTAGCAGCTTAGCGAGGGCAGTCGGTGAAGCTTTCTTT
v_call: TRBV6-1; cdr3_length: 13; clone_size: few; j_call: TRBJ2-2; d_call: .; cdr3_aa: CAIKEGITGELFF; cdr3_nt: TGTGCCATAAAGGAGGGGATCACCGGGGAGCTGTTTTTT
v_call: TRBV29-1; cdr3_length: 15; clone_size: .; j_call: TRBJ1-2; d_call: TRBD1; cdr3_aa: CSVGGTGGAIYGYTF; cdr3_nt: TGCAGCGTTGGGGGGACAGGGGGCGCGATCTATGGCTACACCTTC
v_call: TRBV27; cdr3_length: 12; clone_size: .; j_call: TRBJ2-3; d_call: .; cdr3_aa: CASSFNLDTQYF; cdr3_nt: TGTGCCAGCAGTTTTAATTTGGATACGCAGTATTTT
v_call: TRBV27; cdr3_length: 13; clone_size: .; j_call: TRBJ2-7; d_call: .; cdr3_aa: CASSLTGSYEQYF; cdr3_nt: TGTGCCAGCAGTTTAACCGGATCCTACGAGCAGTACTTC
v_call: TRBV5-6; cdr3_length: 15; clone_size: few; j_call: TRBJ2-7; d_call: .; cdr3_aa: CASNSRLGDTYEQYF; cdr3_nt: TGTGCCAGCAACTCTCGACTAGGCGATACCTACGAGCAGTACTTC
v_call: TRBV27; cdr3_length: 13; clone_size: .; j_call: TRBJ2-2; d_call: .; cdr3_aa: CASSLIQTGELFF; cdr3_nt: TGTGCCAGCAGTTTAATACAGACCGGGGAGCTGTTTTTT
v_call: TRBV10-3; cdr3_length: 19; clone_size: .; j_call: TRBJ2-6; d_call: .; cdr3_aa: CAIRSTGTTTHSGANVLTF; cdr3_nt: TGTGCCATCAGAAGTACCGGGACAACTACCCACTCTGGGGCCAACGTCCTGACTTTC
v_call: TRBV30; cdr3_length: 14; clone_size: once; j_call: TRBJ1-5; d_call: .; cdr3_aa: CAWSPGGGNQPQHF; cdr3_nt: TGTGCCTGGAGCCCCGGGGGCGGAAATCAGCCCCAGCATTTT
v_call: TRBV29-1; cdr3_length: 12; clone_size: few; j_call: TRBJ1-2; d_call: .; cdr3_aa: CSVLGREGGYTF; cdr3_nt: TGCAGCGTCCTAGGGCGGGAAGGCGGCTACACCTTC
v_call: TRBV2; cdr3_length: 11; clone_size: .; j_call: TRBJ2-7; d_call: .; cdr3_aa: CASSNSYEQYF; cdr3_nt: TGTGCCAGCAGCAATTCGTACGAGCAGTACTTC
v_call: TRBV5-1; cdr3_length: 15; clone_size: .; j_call: TRBJ1-1; d_call: .; cdr3_aa: CASSFYYREDTEAFF; cdr3_nt: TGCGCCAGCAGCTTTTACTACAGGGAAGACACTGAAGCTTTCTTT
v_call: TRBV5-1; cdr3_length: 17; clone_size: .; j_call: TRBJ2-5; d_call: TRBD2; cdr3_aa: CASSPPEGLAVQETQYF; cdr3_nt: TGCGCCAGCAGCCCCCCCGAAGGACTAGCGGTACAAGAGACCCAGTACTTC
v_call: TRBV11-2; cdr3_length: 12; clone_size: .; j_call: TRBJ2-1; d_call: .; cdr3_aa: CASSSNRVEQFF; cdr3_nt: TGTGCCAGCAGCTCGAACAGGGTTGAGCAGTTCTTC
v_call: TRBV30; cdr3_length: 16; clone_size: .; j_call: TRBJ2-1; d_call: .; cdr3_aa: CAWSVGTMGLGAEQFF; cdr3_nt: TGTGCCTGGAGTGTTGGGACGATGGGGCTAGGGGCTGAGCAGTTCTTC
v_call: TRBV29-1; cdr3_length: 12; clone_size: few; j_call: TRBJ1-1; d_call: .; cdr3_aa: CSALGGNTEAFF; cdr3_nt: TGCAGCGCCCTGGGGGGGAACACTGAAGCTTTCTTT
v_call: TRBV4-1; cdr3_length: 14; clone_size: few; j_call: TRBJ2-7; d_call: .; cdr3_aa: CASSQDSTVYEQYF; cdr3_nt: TGCGCCAGCAGCCAAGATTCGACAGTCTACGAGCAGTACTTC
v_call: TRBV27; cdr3_length: 18; clone_size: .; j_call: TRBJ1-2; d_call: TRBD1; cdr3_aa: CASSLSIPPGQGNYGYTF; cdr3_nt: TGTGCCAGCAGTTTATCGATACCCCCGGGACAGGGAAACTATGGCTACACCTTC
v_call: TRBV7-9; cdr3_length: 15; clone_size: .; j_call: TRBJ2-7; d_call: TRBD1; cdr3_aa: CASSLAAQGAYEQYF; cdr3_nt: TGTGCCAGCAGCTTAGCAGCACAGGGGGCGTACGAGCAGTACTTC
v_call: TRBV27; cdr3_length: 13; clone_size: .; j_call: TRBJ2-3; d_call: .; cdr3_aa: CASYLTSTDTQYF; cdr3_nt: TGTGCCAGCTACCTGACTAGCACAGATACGCAGTATTTT
v_call: TRBV27; cdr3_length: 14; clone_size: .; j_call: TRBJ2-4; d_call: TRBD2; cdr3_aa: CASSSGRAVNIQYF; cdr3_nt: TGTGCCAGCAGTAGCGGGAGGGCCGTCAACATTCAGTACTTC
v_call: TRBV5-1; cdr3_length: 16; clone_size: .; j_call: TRBJ2-2; d_call: .; cdr3_aa: CASSLITDRDTGELFF; cdr3_nt: TGCGCCAGCAGCTTGATCACGGACAGAGACACCGGGGAGCTGTTTTTT
v_call: TRBV27; cdr3_length: 15; clone_size: .; j_call: TRBJ2-3; d_call: .; cdr3_aa: CASSLWNRGTDTQYF; cdr3_nt: TGTGCCAGCAGTTTATGGAACAGGGGCACAGATACGCAGTATTTT
v_call: TRBV28; cdr3_length: 15; clone_size: few; j_call: TRBJ2-7; d_call: TRBD2; cdr3_aa: CASSPGLAGTYEQYF; cdr3_nt: TGTGCCAGCAGTCCTGGACTAGCGGGGACCTACGAGCAGTACTTC
v_call: TRBV28; cdr3_length: 12; clone_size: .; j_call: TRBJ1-2; d_call: .; cdr3_aa: CASSLNLSGYTF; cdr3_nt: TGTGCCAGCAGTTTAAATCTCTCTGGCTACACCTTC
v_call: TRBV28; cdr3_length: 12; clone_size: .; j_call: TRBJ1-1; d_call: .; cdr3_aa: CASSLGNPEAFF; cdr3_nt: TGTGCCAGCAGTTTGGGAAACCCTGAAGCTTTCTTT
v_call: TRBV4-1; cdr3_length: 15; clone_size: .; j_call: TRBJ2-7; d_call: TRBD2; cdr3_aa: CASSHTGGNSYEQYF; cdr3_nt: TGCGCCAGCAGCCATACGGGAGGAAACTCCTACGAGCAGTACTTC
v_call: TRBV9; cdr3_length: 14; clone_size: .; j_call: TRBJ1-2; d_call: .; cdr3_aa: CASSVAGSNYGYTF; cdr3_nt: TGTGCCAGCAGCGTAGCAGGATCCAACTATGGCTACACCTTC
v_call: TRBV7-9; cdr3_length: 17; clone_size: .; j_call: TRBJ2-3; d_call: .; cdr3_aa: CASSSYRGQGEGDTQYF; cdr3_nt: TGTGCCAGCAGCTCTTACCGGGGACAAGGAGAAGGAGATACGCAGTATTTT
v_call: TRBV7-2; cdr3_length: 16; clone_size: .; j_call: TRBJ1-2; d_call: .; cdr3_aa: CASSLARVGANYGYTF; cdr3_nt: TGTGCCAGCAGCTTAGCCAGGGTTGGAGCTAACTATGGCTACACCTTC
v_call: TRBV5-4; cdr3_length: 16; clone_size: .; j_call: TRBJ2-1; d_call: .; cdr3_aa: CASSLGSRDRLPEQFF; cdr3_nt: TGTGCCAGCAGCTTGGGGTCCAGGGACCGCCTCCCCGAGCAGTTCTTC
v_call: TRBV2; cdr3_length: 15; clone_size: .; j_call: TRBJ2-1; d_call: TRBD2; cdr3_aa: CASSLTSGGHNEQFF; cdr3_nt: TGTGCCAGCAGCCTGACTAGCGGAGGGCACAATGAGCAGTTCTTC
v_call: TRBV4-2; cdr3_length: 15; clone_size: few; j_call: TRBJ2-7; d_call: .; cdr3_aa: CASSQIPGSRDEQYF; cdr3_nt: TGTGCCAGCAGCCAAATTCCGGGATCACGGGACGAGCAGTACTTC
v_call: TRBV27; cdr3_length: 14; clone_size: .; j_call: TRBJ2-7; d_call: .; cdr3_aa: CASSFGQGSGEQYF; cdr3_nt: TGTGCCAGCAGTTTTGGGCAGGGGAGTGGCGAGCAGTACTTC
v_call: TRBV9; cdr3_length: 15; clone_size: .; j_call: TRBJ2-5; d_call: .; cdr3_aa: CASSVVGRTQETQYF; cdr3_nt: TGTGCCAGCAGCGTAGTGGGCCGGACCCAAGAGACCCAGTACTTC
v_call: TRBV6-1; cdr3_length: 15; clone_size: once; j_call: TRBJ2-4; d_call: TRBD1; cdr3_aa: CASCTGAAAKNIQYF; cdr3_nt: TGTGCCAGCTGCACAGGGGCGGCGGCCAAAAACATTCAGTACTTC